Presented here are 6 T cell receptor beta chains from one specimen sequenced in a study of OX40 agonist ivuxolimab in advanced cancers. The method was immunoSEQ multiplex PCR; TCRdb's version includes in-frame clones alone and lacks a portion of them. The table lists more than 65,000 clones, around 80% of them singletons. Sequencing was performed on CD4+ or CD8+ T cells sorted from blood, taken in a trial of the OX40 agonist ivuxolimab. The receptors here all came from an adult with an advanced solid tumor such as melanoma, head and neck, liver or kidney cancer.

This chain uses TRBV5-1 with TRBJ2-1, with D perhaps matching TRBD1 (6 bases). This CDR3 is built from 17 residues. Germline-derived CDR1 and CDR2 are SGHRS and YFSETQ. V lost 4 bases and J lost 0, with 17 bases in between. CDR3 sequence (DNA): TGCGCCAGCAGCGGTTTAAGCCTAGGGGGCTCCTACAATGAGCAGTTCTTC. Protein product: CASSGLSLGGSYNEQFF.

The chain employs TRBV30 and TRBJ2-6; D possibly corresponds to TRBD1 (6 bases). The germline V and J ends were trimmed by 2 bases and 0 bases, with 17 bases remaining between them. Germline lookup yields CDR1 GTSNPN and CDR2 SVGIG (reference sequence). The CDR3 has 18 amino acids. The DNA of the CDR3 is TGTGCCTGGAGTCCGACAGGTAGAGGATTCTCTGGGGCCAACGTCCTGACTTTC. This encodes CAWSPTGRGFSGANVLTF.

The V call is TRBV11-2, the J call TRBJ1-3; D not certain. Looked up from germline, CDR1 is SGHAT and CDR2 is FQNNGV. V lost 0 bases, J lost 10 bases, and 16 bases lay in between. There are 15 residues in the CDR3. The CDR3 here is CASSLDGQPLGTIYF. The CDR3 bases are TGTGCCAGCAGCTTAGATGGGCAGCCATTAGGTACCATATATTTT.

The chain couples TRBV5-6 to TRBJ2-7; a weak D match, TRBD1 (5 bases). CDR3 length: 15 residues. Trimming removed 2 bases from V and 5 bases from J, with 17 bases in between. The germline V gene has CDR1 SGHDT and CDR2 YYEEEE. The CDR3 sequence is CASSFPGIDSHEQYF. CDR3 DNA sequence: TGTGCCAGCAGCTTCCCAGGGATCGATTCCCACGAGCAGTACTTC.

The chain employs TRBV19 and TRBJ2-4, with TRBD1 matching over 8 bases. The J segment lost 0 bases and the V segment lost 3 bases, leaving 7 bases of the junction unmatched. This CDR3 is 17 amino acids long. CDR1 is LNHDA and CDR2 is SQIVND in the germline V gene (reference sequence). For the CDR3, the DNA is TGTGCCAGTAGTATCCTCGGACAGGGCCGAGCCAAAAACATTCAGTACTTC. Translated, it gives CASSILGQGRAKNIQYF.

This chain connects TRBV27 to TRBJ2-7; the D call may be TRBD1 or TRBD2 (5 bases each). V gave up 3 bases and J gave up 7 bases, with 16 bases separating them. Germline values: CDR1 MNHEY, CDR2 SMNVEV (reference sequence). CDR3 length: 14 amino acids. The CDR3 nucleotides read TGTGCCAGCAGTTTCGGGACGGGTGCTGGAGAGCAGTACTTC. Residues: CASSFGTGAGEQYF.